These T cell receptor beta chains were read from a single sample in a study of CD8 T cells in ankylosing spondylitis. Using its own MiXCR run on the 5' RACE reads, TCRdb lists one record per CDR3 protein. In the table there are about 300,000 distinct CDR3 sequences, less than 25% of which are singletons. The sample comprised blood, either unsorted or a sorted T cell fraction (not recorded which). These receptors all stem from a female donor with ankylosing spondylitis or in good health (not recorded which). The CDR3 runs from the conserved cysteine through the conserved F or W. The order of the fields is D gene, J gene, clone size, V gene, CDR3 protein, CDR3 DNA. A D gene is named only where the DNA matches it firmly. The listing skips clone size in some rows; elsewhere it reads once, few, many or a size class.

TRBD1,TRBJ2-7,few,TRBV6-1,CASRRTGGSPYEQYF,TGTGCCAGCAGACGAACAGGGGGCAGCCCATACGAGCAGTACTTC
.,TRBJ1-2,many,TRBV12-3/TRBV12-4,CASSFSTQGQGYTF,TGTGCCAGCAGTTTCTCTACGCAGGGTCAGGGCTACACCTTC
TRBD1,TRBJ2-2,few,TRBV7-2,CASSMGQTTTGELFF,TGTGCCAGCAGCATGGGACAGACTACGACCGGGGAGCTGTTTTTT
.,TRBJ1-6,few,TRBV15,CATSRSRVDNSPLHF,TGTGCCACCAGCAGGTCCCGGGTGGATAATTCACCCCTCCACTTT
.,TRBJ1-2,.,TRBV7-2,CASSLRTVRDGYTF,TGTGCCAGCAGCTTAAGGACAGTCCGTGATGGCTACACCTTC
.,TRBJ2-7,many,TRBV25-1,CASSGLDRPYEQYF,TGTGCCAGCAGTGGACTCGACAGGCCCTACGAGCAGTACTTC
.,TRBJ2-3,.,TRBV12-3/TRBV12-4,CASRPQGDTQYF,TGTGCCAGCAGACCCCAGGGAGATACGCAGTATTTT
.,TRBJ2-1,.,TRBV12-3/TRBV12-4,CASRRDWNEQFF,TGTGCCAGCAGACGGGACTGGAATGAGCAGTTCTTC
TRBD2,TRBJ2-1,.,TRBV12-3/TRBV12-4,CASSFPSGRFGGNEQFF,TGTGCCAGCAGTTTTCCTAGCGGGAGGTTCGGGGGCAATGAGCAGTTCTTC
.,TRBJ2-1,many,TRBV20-1,CSARKSSYNEQFF,TGCAGTGCTAGGAAAAGCTCCTACAATGAGCAGTTCTTC
TRBD2,TRBJ2-1,few,TRBV7-2,CASSGRRTSGTESSYNEQFF,TGTGCCAGCAGCGGACGTCGGACTAGCGGGACTGAAAGCTCCTACAATGAGCAGTTCTTC
TRBD2,TRBJ2-1,.,TRBV4-3,CASSQEGPASGLYNEQFF,TGCGCCAGCAGCCAAGAGGGCCCCGCTAGCGGACTTTACAATGAGCAGTTCTTC
.,TRBJ2-3,many,TRBV25-1,CASSLERSDTQYF,TGTGCCAGCAGTCTAGAGCGTTCAGATACGCAGTATTTT
.,TRBJ1-5,.,TRBV21-1,CASSRGRSLTSNQPQHF,TGTGCCAGCAGCAGGGGACGTTCGCTCACGAGCAATCAGCCCCAGCATTTT
TRBD2,TRBJ2-2,.,TRBV14,CASSQASGRVTGELFF,TGTGCCAGCAGCCAAGCCAGCGGGAGGGTCACCGGGGAGCTGTTTTTT
.,TRBJ2-7,few,TRBV20-1,CSAKTLDWPYEQYF,TGCAGTGCTAAGACCCTTGACTGGCCCTACGAGCAGTACTTC
.,TRBJ1-3,few,TRBV18,CASSPGMAHSSGNTIYF,TGTGCCAGCTCACCAGGAATGGCGCATTCCTCTGGAAACACCATATATTTT
TRBD1,TRBJ1-3,few,TRBV6-5,CASSSADRGISGNTIYF,TGTGCCAGCAGTTCAGCTGACAGGGGGATCTCTGGAAACACCATATATTTT
TRBD1,TRBJ1-2,many,TRBV6-2/TRBV6-3,CASSPGTVFYGYTF,TGTGCCAGCAGTCCAGGGACAGTCTTCTATGGCTACACCTTC
.,TRBJ2-7,.,TRBV7-6,CPSSRSSSYEQYF,TGTCCCAGCAGCAGGAGTAGCTCCTACGAGCAGTACTTC
.,TRBJ2-6,.,TRBV5-6,CASSLGPGAGANVLTF,TGTGCCAGCAGCTTAGGACCAGGGGCTGGGGCCAACGTCCTGACTTTC
TRBD1,TRBJ1-6,few,TRBV12-3/TRBV12-4,CASRTTDREDSPLHF,TGTGCCAGCAGGACCACGGACAGGGAAGATTCACCCCTCCACTTT
TRBD2,TRBJ2-7,many,TRBV20-1,CSVSGERYEQYF,TGCAGTGTGAGCGGGGAGAGGTACGAGCAGTACTTC
.,TRBJ2-7,many,TRBV20-1,CSARDRGIGYEQYF,TGCAGTGCTAGAGATCGCGGGATCGGGTACGAGCAGTACTTC
TRBD2,TRBJ2-1,.,TRBV5-5,CASSQMIGLAAYNEQFF,TGTGCCAGCAGCCAAATGATCGGACTAGCGGCCTACAATGAGCAGTTCTTC
.,TRBJ1-1,.,TRBV29-1,CSVDKTGVGTEAFF,TGCAGCGTTGACAAGACAGGAGTGGGCACTGAAGCTTTCTTT
TRBD2,TRBJ2-1,.,TRBV5-1,CASRLTSGAYNEQFF,TGCGCCAGCAGGCTGACTAGCGGAGCCTACAATGAGCAGTTCTTC
.,TRBJ2-7,few,TRBV6-5,CASSYNRGGYEQYF,TGTGCCAGCAGTTACAACAGGGGAGGCTACGAGCAGTACTTC